The present T cell receptor beta chain was sequenced within a study of radiotherapy plus CTLA-4 blockade in lung cancer. Study at large: Disease control was seen in 25% to 40% of patients, objective responses in around 17%. Overall study findings and caveats: There was expansion of tumor-derived TCR clones in blood after radiotherapy plus ipilimumab.

CDR1 and CDR2 from the germline V gene are SGHRS and YFSETQ. Trimming removed 4 bases from V and 1 base from J, with 14 bases in between. The CDR3 covers 15 residues. The assay was immunoSEQ multiplex PCR, and TCRdb's table has in-frame clones only and misses some. The sample holds more than 95,000 clones; 78% are singletons and the top ten take 5.2%. In the case of this clone: Its antigen is unidentified.

The source is a human donor with non-small cell lung cancer who had a partial response to radiotherapy plus ipilimumab. The source material was peripheral blood, sampled from a patient treated with radiotherapy plus ipilimumab. V usage is TRBV5-1 and J usage is TRBJ1-1; D is unresolved. CDR3 sequence: CASSPLTVGNTEAFF. CDR3 coding DNA: TGCGCCAGCAGCCCGCTCACAGTGGGGAACACTGAAGCTTTCTTT.